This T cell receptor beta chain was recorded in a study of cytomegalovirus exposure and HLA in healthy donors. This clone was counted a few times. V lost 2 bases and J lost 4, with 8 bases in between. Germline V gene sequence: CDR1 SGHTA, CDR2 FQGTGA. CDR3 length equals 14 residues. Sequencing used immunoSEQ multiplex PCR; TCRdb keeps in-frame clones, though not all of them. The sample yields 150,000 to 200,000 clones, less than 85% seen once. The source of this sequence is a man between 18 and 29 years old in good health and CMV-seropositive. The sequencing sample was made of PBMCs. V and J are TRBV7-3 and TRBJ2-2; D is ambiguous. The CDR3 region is CASSLGWATGELFF. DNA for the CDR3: TGTGCCAGCAGCTTAGGGTGGGCCACCGGGGAGCTGTTTTTT.